These 25 T cell receptor beta chains were sequenced from one sample in a study of T cell changes during pregnancy in multiple sclerosis. Sequenced by immunoSEQ multiplex PCR; TCRdb stores in-frame clones only, minus some. The repertoire holds more than 55,000 clones, roughly nine tenths seen once, with about 2.2% in the top ten. The material sequenced was peripheral blood, taken in the third trimester of pregnancy. The receptor source for this set is a female donor in good health, enrolled as a control in a pregnancy study.

The chain uses TRBV6-1 and TRBJ2-7, with a weak D call TRBD1 (5 bases). This CDR3 comprises 15 residues. Between the trimmed V and J ends, which lost 6 bases and 0 bases, there was a span of 15 bases. In germline, CDR1 is MNHNS, CDR2 SASEGT. The CDR3 nucleotides read TGTGCCAGCAGCTGGGGTTTGACAGCCTCCTACGAGCAGTACTTC. Translation gives CASSWGLTASYEQYF.

The V gene is TRBV29-1, the J gene TRBJ1-2; 10 bases map to TRBD1. The CDR3 has 13 amino acids. Germline V gene data show CDR1 as SQVTM and CDR2 as ANQGSEA. Losses at the gene ends were 4 bases for V and 4 bases for J; bases not matched to a gene: 3. The CDR3, as DNA: TGCAGCGTTGGGGGACAGGGGCCCTATGGCTACACCTTC. This encodes CSVGGQGPYGYTF.

The chain carries TRBV2 and TRBJ2-1; maybe TRBD2 (6 bases). V was trimmed by 6 bases and J by 1 base, leaving 10 bases between them. From germline, CDR1 is SNHLY and CDR2 FYNNEI. The CDR3 spans 14 residues. This chain's CDR3 is CASSTGGSYNEQFF. In DNA, the CDR3 is TGTGCCAGCAGCACAGGAGGGTCCTACAATGAGCAGTTCTTC.

V gene TRBV28 combines with J gene TRBJ2-7; maybe TRBD1 (5 bases). The CDR3 sequence is 15 residues long. The V end lost 3 bases, the J end lost 6 bases, and 18 bases lay between the germline ends. Per germline, CDR1 MDHEN and CDR2 SYDVKM. In DNA form, the CDR3 reads TGTGCCAGCAGTTTGTCGGCAGGGTTCATCGTCGAGCAGTACTTC. Translated: CASSLSAGFIVEQYF.

This clone appeared once. The rearrangement uses TRBV27 and TRBJ2-1; TRBD1 aligns across 9 bases. The CDR3 is 15 amino acids. The V segment lost 0 bases and the J segment 7 bases; nucleotides outside the gene matches: 4. CDR1 and CDR2 (germline): MNHEY, SMNVEV (reference sequence). CDR3 region: CASSLSGQGTNEQFF. DNA for the CDR3: TGTGCCAGCAGTTTATCGGGACAGGGAACGAATGAGCAGTTCTTC.

The V call is TRBV5-1, the J call TRBJ1-1; 8 positions match TRBD1. CDR3 length equals 17 residues. Per germline, CDR1 SGHRS and CDR2 YFSETQ. Trimming removed 1 base from V and 3 bases from J; junction bases left unmatched: 11. The CDR3, as DNA: TGCGCCAGCAGCTTGAGAAGCCAGGGGGCGGGAGACACTGAAGCTTTCTTT. Its protein is CASSLRSQGAGDTEAFF.

The chain combines TRBV15 with TRBJ2-1, with D maybe TRBD2 (5 bases). Between the trimmed V and J ends, which lost 0 bases and 4 bases, there was a span of 10 bases. The CDR3 length is 15 residues. Germline V lookup: CDR1 LNHNV, CDR2 YYDKDF (reference sequence). CDR3 sequence (DNA): TGTGCCACCAGCAGAGATATACGAGGGTACAATGAGCAGTTCTTC. It yields the protein CATSRDIRGYNEQFF.

This clone showed up just once. The chain links TRBV7-9 to TRBJ2-6; D might be TRBD1 (5 bases). Trimming removed 4 bases from V and 2 bases from J, with 18 bases in between. This CDR3 region has 18 residues. Germline V gene sequence: CDR1 SEHNR, CDR2 FQNEAQ (reference sequence). CDR3 in DNA: TGTGCCAGCAGCTCCCCAATTAACGCAGGGACTGGGGCCAACGTCCTGACTTTC. Translating it yields CASSSPINAGTGANVLTF. The variable domain in full, completed from reference TRBV7-9 and TRBJ2-6, reads DTGVSQNPRHKITKRGQNVTFRCDPISEHNRLYWYRQTLGQGPEFLTYFQNEAQLEKSRLLSDRFSAERPKGSFSTLEIQRTEQGDSAMYLCASSSPINAGTGANVLTFGAGSRLTVL.

The genes are TRBV7-9 and TRBJ2-2; D possibly corresponds to TRBD1 (5 bases). V gave up 5 bases and J gave up 1 base, with 14 bases separating them. The CDR3 extends over 16 amino acids. Looked up from germline, CDR1 is SEHNR and CDR2 is FQNEAQ (reference sequence). In DNA form, the CDR3 reads TGTGCCAGCAGCCGCCGACAGCCCAAGAACACCGGGGAGCTGTTTTTT. This encodes CASSRRQPKNTGELFF. The complete variable domain, with remaining parts taken from reference TRBV7-9 and TRBJ2-2, reads DTGVSQNPRHKITKRGQNVTFRCDPISEHNRLYWYRQTLGQGPEFLTYFQNEAQLEKSRLLSDRFSAERPKGSFSTLEIQRTEQGDSAMYLCASSRRQPKNTGELFFGEGSRLTVL.

The chain employs TRBV6-5 and TRBJ2-5; 7 bases map to TRBD2. The length of the CDR3 is 14 residues. The V segment lost 5 bases and the J segment 5 bases; nucleotides outside the gene matches: 8. In germline, CDR1 is MNHEY, CDR2 SVGAGI. The CDR3 region is CASSRLASRETQYF. CDR3 coding DNA: TGTGCCAGCAGTCGACTAGCTTCACGGGAGACCCAGTACTTC.

The J gene is TRBJ2-7, the V gene TRBV5-5; 7 bases fit TRBD1. The CDR3 has 15 residues. Per the germline V gene, CDR1 is SGHKS and CDR2 is YYEKEE (reference sequence). Trimming at V came to 5 bases and at J to 2 bases, leaving 10 bases not matched to a gene. In DNA, the CDR3 is TGTGCCAGCAGGGCAACCGGGACAGCAGCCTACGAGCAGTACTTC. This gives the protein CASRATGTAAYEQYF.

The chain recombines TRBV27 with TRBJ2-3, with 14 positions matching TRBD2. The CDR3 runs 16 residues. Unmatched junction bases numbered 5, after V lost 7 bases and J lost 2 bases. Germline CDR1 and CDR2: MNHEY and SMNVEV (reference sequence). The CDR3 nucleotides are TGTGCCAGCACTGGACTAGCGGGGGGCTACACAGATACGCAGTATTTT. This sequence encodes CASTGLAGGYTDTQYF.

The rearrangement joins TRBV7-9 to TRBJ1-2, with a possible D match to TRBD1 (6 bases). Germline lookup yields CDR1 SEHNR and CDR2 FQNEAQ (reference sequence). The V gene lost 4 bases and the J gene lost 2 bases, with 23 bases spanning the gap. This CDR3 spans 18 amino acids. The CDR3 here is CASSSRTGSPPKNYGYTF. The CDR3, as DNA: TGTGCCAGCAGCTCGCGTACAGGGTCCCCGCCAAAAAACTATGGCTACACCTTC.

This chain's CDR3 is CASSPREGAEGNEQFF. The CDR3 region has the DNA TGTGCCAGCTCACCACGCGAGGGAGCGGAGGGCAATGAGCAGTTCTTC. The rearrangement links TRBV18 to TRBJ2-1; possible D gene TRBD2, 6 bases. CDR1 KGHSH and CDR2 LQKENI come from the germline V gene. The germline V and J ends were trimmed by 1 base and 6 bases, with 16 bases remaining between them. CDR3 length: 16 residues.

The chain is built from TRBV5-1 and TRBJ1-2, with D possibly TRBD1 on 5 matching bases. Germline V gives CDR1 SGHRS, CDR2 YFSETQ. The CDR3 sequence is 13 residues long. V lost 2 bases and J 4 bases, leaving 9 bases between the germline ends. Here the CDR3 DNA reads TGCGCCAGCAGCTTCCAGGGCACCTATGGCTACACCTTC. Its protein is CASSFQGTYGYTF.

The rearrangement links TRBV5-1 to TRBJ2-7; 10 positions agree with TRBD2. The CDR3 totals 16 residues. In germline, CDR1 is SGHRS, CDR2 YFSETQ. V lost 4 bases, J lost 0 bases, and 7 bases stayed unmatched. The CDR3, as DNA: TGCGCCAGCAGCCCAACTAGCGGGGCGAGCTCCTACGAGCAGTACTTC. The encoded protein is CASSPTSGASSYEQYF.

This chain links TRBV7-2 with TRBJ1-2; tentatively, D is TRBD1 (5 bases). The V and J ends lost 5 bases and 5 bases respectively, with 12 bases between them. CDR3 size: 13 residues. Looked up from germline, CDR1 is SGHTA and CDR2 is FQGNSA. CDR3 bases: TGTGCCAGCAGCCGGGGGGATAAATATGGCTACACCTTC. This translates into CASSRGDKYGYTF.

This clone was observed a handful of times. This chain joins TRBV25-1 and TRBJ2-5, with 8 bases that match TRBD1. The V gene end was trimmed by 3 bases and the J gene end by 5 bases; junction bases not matched to a gene: 5. This CDR3 comprises 14 residues. Germline V gene sequence: CDR1 MGHDK, CDR2 SYGVNS. CDR3 bases: TGTGCCAGCAGTGACTCAGGGGGCGATGAGACCCAGTACTTC. This translates into CASSDSGGDETQYF.

The genes are TRBV5-6 and TRBJ2-5, with D tentatively TRBD2 (5 bases). CDR1 SGHDT and CDR2 YYEEEE come from the germline V gene. V was clipped by 3 bases and J by 5 bases, with 20 bases between them. The CDR3 spans 16 residues. CDR3 sequence reads: CASSSQASAGQETQYF. CDR3 DNA: TGTGCCAGCAGCTCCCAGGCCTCCGCGGGTCAGGAGACCCAGTACTTC.

The chain links TRBV4-1 to TRBJ2-1; TRBD1 might be the D (5 bases). The CDR3 loop spans 15 amino acids. Germline lookup yields CDR1 MGHRA and CDR2 YSYEKL. The V and J ends lost 4 bases and 6 bases respectively, with 16 bases between them. The CDR3 is CASSLSGRRTNEQFF. DNA of the CDR3: TGCGCCAGCAGCCTTTCAGGGCGCCGCACCAATGAGCAGTTCTTC.

The chain has TRBV19 and TRBJ2-7, with a tentative D call TRBD1 (6 bases). Trimming pared 5 bases from V and 4 bases from J, leaving 9 bases between. The CDR3 totals 12 residues. CDR1 and CDR2 from the germline V gene are LNHDA and SQIVND (reference sequence). The chain's CDR3 is CASSLQGYEQYF. The CDR3 DNA follows: TGTGCCAGTAGTTTACAGGGATACGAGCAGTACTTC.

The chain is built from TRBV14 and TRBJ2-3, with D possibly matching TRBD2 (5 bases). Trimming shortened V by 1 base and J by 7 bases, and 15 bases separated the two germline ends. The germline V gene has CDR1 SGHDN and CDR2 FVKESK. The CDR3 spans 15 residues. As DNA, the CDR3 is TGTGCCAGCAGCCAAGCTGCCGGGATGGGGTATACGCAGTATTTT. Encoded protein: CASSQAAGMGYTQYF.

The chain has TRBV7-9 and TRBJ2-7, with 14 bases that match TRBD2. From germline, CDR1 is SEHNR and CDR2 FQNEAQ (reference sequence). J was trimmed by 4 bases and V by 4 bases; bases with no gene match: 0. This CDR3 spans 14 amino acids. CDR3 residues: CASSWTSGRYEQYF. The CDR3 DNA reads as TGTGCCAGCAGCTGGACTAGCGGGAGGTACGAGCAGTACTTC.

The chain is built from TRBV6-6 and TRBJ2-3; D might be TRBD2 (5 bases). The V and J ends lost 7 bases and 6 bases respectively, with 17 bases between them. The CDR3 covers 14 residues. CDR1 MNHNY and CDR2 SVGAGI come from the germline V gene (reference sequence). Written as DNA, the CDR3 is TGTGCCAGCACGGGCGGGCAAGGCGTGGATACGCAGTATTTT. This codes for CASTGGQGVDTQYF.

J is TRBJ2-4 and V is TRBV5-4; D is possibly TRBD2 (6 bases). The germline CDR1 and CDR2 sequences are SGHNT and YYREEE (reference sequence). This CDR3 region has 12 residues. V was cut by 5 bases and J by 12 bases, with 15 bases left in between. The DNA for the CDR3 is TGTGCCAGCAGTTCCGGGACTCCCCGTCAGTACTTC. Encoded protein: CASSSGTPRQYF. Drawing the rest from reference TRBV5-4 and TRBJ2-4, the complete variable domain is ETGVTQSPTHLIKTRGQQVTLRCSSQSGHNTVSWYQQALGQGPQFIFQYYREEENGRGNFPPRFSGLQFPNYSSELNVNALELDDSALYLCASSSGTPRQYFGAGTRLSVL.